These 30 T cell receptor beta chains originate from one sample sequenced in a study of blood T cell repertoires in COVID-19. The table came from immunoSEQ multiplex PCR; TCRdb's copy has only in-frame clones and leaves some out. The profile shows around 190,000 clones, approximately 88% of them singletons. The sequenced sample consisted of PBMCs or T cells enriched from blood (not recorded which). The receptors shown here come from a young man with acute COVID-19.

The chain recombines TRBV28 with TRBJ2-1; 12 positions match TRBD2. CDR3 size: 16 residues. Trimming at V came to 3 bases and at J to 8 bases, leaving 8 bases not matched to a gene. Germline V gives CDR1 MDHEN, CDR2 SYDVKM. CDR3 amino acids: CASSFGLAGYEDEQFF. The CDR3 region has the DNA TGTGCCAGCAGTTTCGGACTAGCGGGATATGAGGATGAGCAGTTCTTC.

This chain uses TRBV19 with TRBJ2-4; 8 bases fit TRBD1. The CDR3 has 14 residues. Germline CDR1 reads LNHDA; CDR2 reads SQIVND (reference sequence). V lost 7 bases, J lost 7 bases, and 9 bases stayed unmatched. CDR3 in amino acids: CASTTTGARNIQYF. CDR3 sequence (DNA): TGTGCCAGTACTACGACAGGGGCGCGGAACATTCAGTACTTC.

The V call is TRBV28, the J call TRBJ1-2, with TRBD1 as a possible D gene (6 bases). The germline V gene has CDR1 MDHEN and CDR2 SYDVKM. V lost 5 bases, J lost 4 bases, and 14 bases lay in between. The CDR3 runs to 14 residues. The CDR3 DNA reads TGTGCCAGCAGTCCGTCAGACAGGCCCTATGGCTACACCTTC. Its protein product is CASSPSDRPYGYTF.

The J gene is TRBJ2-6, the V gene TRBV10-3; 8 nucleotides agree with TRBD1. V lost 7 bases, J lost 1 base, and 15 bases stayed unmatched. The germline V gene encodes CDR1 ENHRY and CDR2 SYGVKD. The length of the CDR3 is 19 residues. In DNA form, the CDR3 reads TGTGCCATCAATGAAAAGAAAGGGACAGGCTCGTCTGGGGCCAACGTCCTGACTTTC. It is translated as CAINEKKGTGSSGANVLTF.

This clone was observed once. The chain links TRBV5-8 to TRBJ1-3; possibly TRBD1 for D (6 bases). V lost 4 bases to trimming and J lost 7 bases, with 12 bases between them. Germline V CDR1 and CDR2: SGHTS, YDEGEE. This CDR3 spans 13 amino acids. The chain's CDR3 is CASSEGTRNTIYF. CDR3 DNA sequence: TGTGCCAGCAGCGAGGGGACACGGAACACCATATATTTT.

The chain carries TRBV6-1 and TRBJ1-2; 9 bases fit TRBD1. The CDR3 runs 15 residues. J gave up 8 bases and V 3 bases, and 10 bases lay outside the gene matches. Germline V gene lookup returns CDR1 MNHNS and CDR2 SASEGT. The CDR3 is CASSEVTGGAWGYTF. CDR3 bases: TGTGCCAGCAGTGAGGTCACAGGGGGCGCGTGGGGCTACACCTTC.

This chain connects TRBV6-5 to TRBJ1-2; D remains unclear. Trimming took off 0 bases at V and 8 bases at J, with 10 bases between the two ends. CDR1 is MNHEY and CDR2 is SVGAGI in the germline V gene. CDR3 length: 13 amino acids. CDR3: CASSYSFGEGYTF. Written as DNA, the CDR3 is TGTGCCAGCAGTTACTCGTTTGGGGAGGGCTACACCTTC.

This chain connects TRBV14 to TRBJ2-7, with D tentatively TRBD1 (6 bases). CDR1 SGHDN and CDR2 FVKESK come from the germline V gene. Trimming pared 4 bases from V and 6 bases from J, leaving 13 bases between. CDR3 length equals 13 residues. The DNA of the CDR3 is TGTGCCAGCAGCCCTTACTGGGGGCCCGAGCAGTACTTC. It is translated as CASSPYWGPEQYF.

The chain is built from TRBV27 and TRBJ2-3; 8 bases agree with TRBD1. From germline, CDR1 is MNHEY and CDR2 SMNVEV (reference sequence). V shed 6 bases, J shed 5 bases, and the junction held 10 bases outside the gene matches. There are 15 residues in the CDR3. The CDR3 DNA reads as TGTGCCAGCAGCCTACCGACAGGGGCGAGAGATACGCAGTATTTT. Protein sequence: CASSLPTGARDTQYF.

V is TRBV19 and J is TRBJ1-5; 8 nucleotides match TRBD1. Germline trimming cut 5 bases from V and 7 bases from J; bases unmatched to any gene: 13. Germline values: CDR1 LNHDA, CDR2 SQIVND (reference sequence). CDR3 size: 16 residues. CDR3 amino acids: CASSSNPGQEGQPQHF. DNA for the CDR3: TGTGCCAGTAGTTCAAATCCGGGACAGGAGGGCCAGCCCCAGCATTTT.

This sequence joins TRBV28 and TRBJ1-5; D is uncertain. Germline V CDR1 and CDR2: MDHEN, SYDVKM. The CDR3 covers 14 residues. V lost 5 bases, J lost 7 bases, and 15 bases lay in between. The CDR3 bases are TGTGCCAGCAGTAACCCCCTTGCGGGGCAGCCCCAGCATTTT. Encoded protein: CASSNPLAGQPQHF. The whole variable domain, filled in from reference TRBV28 and TRBJ1-5, reads DVKVTQSSRYLVKRTGEKVFLECVQDMDHENMFWYRQDPGLGLRLIYFSYDVKMKEKGDIPEGYSVSREKKERFSLILESASTNQTSMYLCASSNPLAGQPQHFGDGTRLSIL.

This clone was detected a few times. The genes are TRBV9 and TRBJ1-2; D not resolved. Trimming stripped 0 bases from V and 5 bases from J, with 17 bases between. Germline V CDR1 and CDR2: SGDLS, YYNGEE. The CDR3 runs 16 residues. CDR3 region: CASSVARTPGEYGYTF. The CDR3 DNA reads TGTGCCAGCAGCGTAGCTAGGACTCCTGGGGAGTATGGCTACACCTTC.

This sequence joins TRBV4-2 and TRBJ2-1, with TRBD1 identical over 10 bases. V was clipped by 2 bases and J by 5 bases; unmatched bases: 6. Germline CDR1 is LGHNA and CDR2 is YNFKEQ. There are 16 residues in the CDR3. The CDR3 DNA follows: TGTGCCAGCAGCCAACCGGGACAGGGGTATAACAATGAGCAGTTCTTC. Amino acids: CASSQPGQGYNNEQFF.

This chain links TRBV5-4 with TRBJ2-7; possibly TRBD1 for D (6 bases). This CDR3 has 13 amino acids. V was shortened by 0 bases and J by 3 bases, with 7 bases between the two germline ends. CDR1 and CDR2 from the germline V gene are SGHNT and YYREEE (reference sequence). The CDR3 loop reads CASSLGQDYEQYF. The CDR3 region has the DNA TGTGCCAGCAGCTTGGGACAGGACTACGAGCAGTACTTC.

The CDR3 DNA is TGTGCCAGCAGTCCATCTAGCCCAAAAGAGGCTGAAGAGACCCAGTACTTC. This sequence encodes CASSPSSPKEAEETQYF. This chain connects TRBV6-6 to TRBJ2-5, with D perhaps matching TRBD2 (5 bases). Trimming pared 5 bases from V and 3 bases from J, leaving 22 bases between. Germline V gives CDR1 MNHNY, CDR2 SVGAGI (reference sequence). The CDR3 length is 17 residues.

This clone was seen just once. The V and J genes are TRBV11-3 and TRBJ2-7; possibly TRBD2 for D (7 bases). CDR3 size: 15 residues. From germline, CDR1 is SGHNT and CDR2 YENEEA. V lost 5 bases, J lost 0 bases, and 14 bases lay in between. The CDR3 region is CASSLGGTSSYEQYF. CDR3 in DNA: TGTGCCAGCAGCCTGGGGGGGACAAGCTCCTACGAGCAGTACTTC. Complete variable domain (other parts from reference TRBV11-3 and TRBJ2-7): EAGVVQSPRYKIIEKKQPVAFWCNPISGHNTLYWYLQNLGQGPELLIRYENEEAVDDSQLPKDRFSAERLKGVDSTLKIQPAELGDSAVYLCASSLGGTSSYEQYFGPGTRLTVT.

The chain combines TRBV4-3 with TRBJ2-1; D ambiguous. Trimming pared 4 bases from V and 0 bases from J, leaving 10 bases between. This CDR3 contains 15 residues. Germline V gene sequence: CDR1 LGHNA, CDR2 YSLEER. The CDR3 region has the DNA TGCGCCAGCAGCCGGGCCGAGAGCTCCTACAATGAGCAGTTCTTC. Its protein is CASSRAESSYNEQFF.

J is TRBJ2-3 and V is TRBV5-4, with 9 bases that match TRBD2. This CDR3 is built from 15 residues. V shed 3 bases, J shed 4 bases, and the junction held 6 bases outside the gene matches. Germline values: CDR1 SGHNT, CDR2 YYREEE (reference sequence). The CDR3 nucleotides read TGTGCCAGCAGCTCTCGCGGGAGGGCCCCAGATACGCAGTATTTT. Translated, it gives CASSSRGRAPDTQYF.

This clone was seen just once. V gene TRBV4-1 combines with J gene TRBJ1-5; D uncertain. V was cut by 0 bases and J by 4 bases, with 13 bases left in between. The V gene's germline CDR1 is MGHRA and CDR2 YSYEKL. The CDR3 extends over 16 amino acids. For the CDR3, the DNA is TGCGCCAGCAGCCAAGAGCCGGGGATCGGGAATCAGCCCCAGCATTTT. It codes for CASSQEPGIGNQPQHF.

V usage is TRBV5-5 and J usage is TRBJ2-7; TRBD2 matches at 8 bases. This CDR3 has 16 residues. Germline trimming cut 4 bases from V and 6 bases from J; bases unmatched to any gene: 15. Germline V lookup: CDR1 SGHKS, CDR2 YYEKEE (reference sequence). The CDR3 nucleotides are TGTGCCAGCAGCCACCTTGAACGACTAGCGTCAGGCGAGCAGTACTTC. Its translation is CASSHLERLASGEQYF. The variable domain in full, with the rest retrieved from reference TRBV5-5 and TRBJ2-7, is DAGVTQSPTHLIKTRGQQVTLRCSPISGHKSVSWYQQVLGQGPQFIFQYYEKEERGRGNFPDRFSARQFPNYSSELNVNALLLGDSALYLCASSHLERLASGEQYFGPGTRLTVT.

The gene calls are TRBV2 and TRBJ2-5; a weak D match, TRBD2 (6 bases). Per germline, CDR1 SNHLY and CDR2 FYNNEI. V gave up 5 bases and J gave up 7 bases, with 17 bases separating them. The CDR3 consists of 14 residues. The CDR3 here is CASSRLEIKGTQYF. The CDR3 DNA is TGTGCCAGCAGTCGACTAGAGATAAAAGGGACCCAGTACTTC.

A single count supports this clone. The chain is built from TRBV12-5 and TRBJ2-1; 8 bases match TRBD1. CDR1 LGHNT and CDR2 FRNRAP come from the germline V gene. The V gene end was trimmed by 4 bases and the J gene end by 8 bases; junction bases not matched to a gene: 10. The CDR3 contains 15 residues. DNA of the CDR3: TGTGCTAGTGGTTGGCCGGGACAGGCCAGTGATGAGCAGTTCTTC. Protein: CASGWPGQASDEQFF.

The chain uses TRBV5-1 and TRBJ2-4; tentative D call: TRBD1 (5 bases). CDR1 and CDR2 (germline): SGHRS, YFSETQ. Trimming took 0 bases from V and 5 from J, leaving 18 bases between them. The CDR3 spans 17 residues. CDR3 coding DNA: TGCGCCAGCAGCTTGGGGAGACTGCTTATAGGGGAAAACATTCAGTACTTC. Translation: CASSLGRLLIGENIQYF.

The chain recombines TRBV21-1 with TRBJ2-1; TRBD2, the table's D call, lacks a check against the DNA. TRBV21-1 is deemed a pseudogene. The CDR3 length is 17 residues. Here the CDR3 DNA reads TGTGCCAGCAGCAAAGTGGCGTATCTAGCGGGGTACAATGAGCAGTTCTTC. Its protein product is CASSKVAYLAGYNEQFF.

This chain joins TRBV28 and TRBJ1-1; D is ambiguous. CDR1 and CDR2 from the germline V gene are MDHEN and SYDVKM. The CDR3 runs to 12 residues. V lost 3 bases and J 1 base, leaving 3 bases between the germline ends. CDR3: CASSFRNTEAFF. The CDR3 coding sequence is TGTGCCAGCAGTTTCAGGAACACTGAAGCTTTCTTT.

The J gene is TRBJ1-2, the V gene TRBV29-1; D might be TRBD1 (5 bases). Trimming cost V 3 bases and J 8 bases, with 10 bases left between them. This CDR3 is built from 11 residues. Looked up from germline, CDR1 is SQVTM and CDR2 is ANQGSEA. The CDR3 sequence: CSVEGGRGYTF. Written as DNA, the CDR3 is TGCAGCGTTGAGGGGGGACGGGGCTACACCTTC.

V and J are TRBV4-3 and TRBJ2-1; 7 positions match TRBD1. Germline lookup yields CDR1 LGHNA and CDR2 YSLEER. V was pared by 0 bases and J by 3 bases, with 5 bases of the junction left unmatched. This CDR3 comprises 16 residues. The CDR3 coding sequence is TGCGCCAGCAGCCAAGAAAACAGGGGTGGCTACAATGAGCAGTTCTTC. It translates to CASSQENRGGYNEQFF.

This clone occurred a few times. The rearrangement links TRBV27 to TRBJ2-1; 11 bases match TRBD2. V gave up 6 bases and J gave up 5 bases; unmatched junction bases: 21. Per germline, CDR1 MNHEY and CDR2 SMNVEV (reference sequence). This CDR3 has 20 residues. The CDR3 sequence is CASRRPFGQRLAGNNNEQFF. CDR3 in DNA: TGTGCCAGCAGACGACCTTTCGGACAGAGACTAGCGGGAAACAACAATGAGCAGTTCTTC.

Comments on this clone: Other nucleotide sequences from this sample produce the same CDR3. The CDR3 region is CASSVGGGTGELFF. CDR3 DNA: TGTGCCAGCAGCGTAGGAGGAGGGACCGGGGAGCTGTTTTTT. The chain carries TRBV9 and TRBJ2-2, with D maybe TRBD2 (6 bases). Trimming stripped 0 bases from V and 5 bases from J, with 8 bases between. The CDR3 has 14 amino acids. The V gene's germline CDR1 is SGDLS and CDR2 YYNGEE.

This clone was observed once. The chain couples TRBV28 to TRBJ1-5, with D perhaps TRBD1 (6 bases). The germline V and J ends were trimmed by 7 bases and 6 bases, with 10 bases remaining between them. CDR1 and CDR2 (germline): MDHEN, SYDVKM. CDR3 length equals 12 residues. DNA of the CDR3: TGTGCCAGCAATTACAGGGCTCAGCCCCAGCATTTT. Its protein is CASNYRAQPQHF. Full variable domain (rest looked up from reference TRBV28 and TRBJ1-5): DVKVTQSSRYLVKRTGEKVFLECVQDMDHENMFWYRQDPGLGLRLIYFSYDVKMKEKGDIPEGYSVSREKKERFSLILESASTNQTSMYLCASNYRAQPQHFGDGTRLSIL.